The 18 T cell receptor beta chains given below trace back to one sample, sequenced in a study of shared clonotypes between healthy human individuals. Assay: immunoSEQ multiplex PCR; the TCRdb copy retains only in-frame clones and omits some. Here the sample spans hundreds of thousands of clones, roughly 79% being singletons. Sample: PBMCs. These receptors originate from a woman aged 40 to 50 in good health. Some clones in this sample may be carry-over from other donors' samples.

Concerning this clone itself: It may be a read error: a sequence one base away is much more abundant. For the CDR3, the DNA is TGTGCCAGCAGGGTCTACAATGAGCAGTTCTTC. Protein product: CASRVYNEQFF. This rearrangement joins TRBV27 to TRBJ2-1; D remains unclear. V lost 6 bases and J 3 bases, leaving 3 bases between the germline ends. The CDR3 has 11 amino acids. CDR1 and CDR2 from the germline V gene are MNHEY and SMNVEV (reference sequence).

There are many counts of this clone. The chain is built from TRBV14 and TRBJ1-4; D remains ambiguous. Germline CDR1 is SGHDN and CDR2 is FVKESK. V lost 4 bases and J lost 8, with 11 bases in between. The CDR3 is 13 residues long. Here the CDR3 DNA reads TGTGCCAGCAGCCTACATGGGGTGGAAAAACTGTTTTTT. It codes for CASSLHGVEKLFF.

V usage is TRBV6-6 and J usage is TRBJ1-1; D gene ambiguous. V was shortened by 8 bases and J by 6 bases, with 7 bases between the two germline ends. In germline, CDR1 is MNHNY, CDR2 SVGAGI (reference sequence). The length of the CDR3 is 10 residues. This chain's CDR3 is CASYEAEAFF. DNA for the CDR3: TGTGCCAGCTACGAGGCTGAAGCTTTCTTT.

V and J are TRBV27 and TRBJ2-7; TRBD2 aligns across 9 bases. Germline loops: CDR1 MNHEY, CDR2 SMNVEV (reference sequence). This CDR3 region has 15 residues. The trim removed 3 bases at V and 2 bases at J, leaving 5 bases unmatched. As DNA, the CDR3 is TGTGCCAGCAGTTTTGGTAGCGGGAGCACCTACGAGCAGTACTTC. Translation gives CASSFGSGSTYEQYF.

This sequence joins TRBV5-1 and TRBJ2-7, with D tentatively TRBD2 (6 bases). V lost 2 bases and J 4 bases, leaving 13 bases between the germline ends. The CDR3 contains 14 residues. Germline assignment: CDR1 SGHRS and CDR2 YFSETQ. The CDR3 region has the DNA TGCGCCAGCAGCTTCCTGCCGGGAGAATACGAGCAGTACTTC. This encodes CASSFLPGEYEQYF. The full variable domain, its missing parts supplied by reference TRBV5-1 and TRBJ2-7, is KAGVTQTPRYLIKTRGQQVTLSCSPISGHRSVSWYQQTPGQGLQFLFEYFSETQRNKGNFPGRFSGRQFSNSRSEMNVSTLELGDSALYLCASSFLPGEYEQYFGPGTRLTVT.

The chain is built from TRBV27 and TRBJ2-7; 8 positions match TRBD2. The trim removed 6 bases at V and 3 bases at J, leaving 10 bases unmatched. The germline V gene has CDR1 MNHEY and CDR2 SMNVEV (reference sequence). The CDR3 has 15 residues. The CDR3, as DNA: TGTGCCAGCAGGGCAAATAGCGGGACCAACTACGAGCAGTACTTC. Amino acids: CASRANSGTNYEQYF.

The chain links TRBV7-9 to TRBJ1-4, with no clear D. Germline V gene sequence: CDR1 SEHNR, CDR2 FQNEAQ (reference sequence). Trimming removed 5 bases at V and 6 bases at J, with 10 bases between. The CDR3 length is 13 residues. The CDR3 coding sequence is TGTGCCAGCAGCCCTGAGACGGATGAAAAACTGTTTTTT. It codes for CASSPETDEKLFF.

CDR3 in amino acids: CASSIQGKERTYEQYF. The CDR3 DNA reads TGTGCCAGCAGCATCCAGGGGAAAGAACGGACCTACGAGCAGTACTTC. J is TRBJ2-7 and V is TRBV7-9; a weak D match, TRBD1 (6 bases). The CDR3 runs to 16 residues. Germline lookup yields CDR1 SEHNR and CDR2 FQNEAQ (reference sequence). V lost 5 bases and J 2 bases, leaving 19 bases between the germline ends.

Written as DNA, the CDR3 is TGTGCCAGCAGTGAACTTTTGGGGGCGCGGGACGAGCAGTACTTC. This gives the protein CASSELLGARDEQYF. This sequence joins TRBV2 and TRBJ2-7, with a possible D match to TRBD1 (6 bases). The CDR3 has 15 amino acids. Germline CDR1 SNHLY, CDR2 FYNNEI. V shed 2 bases and J shed 5 bases, with 16 bases lying between them.

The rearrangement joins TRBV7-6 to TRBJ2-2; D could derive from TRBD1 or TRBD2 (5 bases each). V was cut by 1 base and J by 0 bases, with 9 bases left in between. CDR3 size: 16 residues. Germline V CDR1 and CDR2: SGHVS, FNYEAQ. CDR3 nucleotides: TGTGCCAGCAGCTTAGACGGGGCCGCGAACACCGGGGAGCTGTTTTTT. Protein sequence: CASSLDGAANTGELFF. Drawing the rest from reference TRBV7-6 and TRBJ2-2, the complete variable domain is GAGVSQSPRYKVTKRGQDVALRCDPISGHVSLYWYRQALGQGPEFLTYFNYEAQQDKSGLPNDRFSAERPEGSISTLTIQRTEQRDSAMYRCASSLDGAANTGELFFGEGSRLTVL.

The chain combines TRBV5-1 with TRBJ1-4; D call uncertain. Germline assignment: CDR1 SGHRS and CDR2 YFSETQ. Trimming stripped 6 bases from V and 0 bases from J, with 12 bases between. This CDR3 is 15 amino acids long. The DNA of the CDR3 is TGCGCCAGCAAACCGAAGGACGCAACTAATGAAAAACTGTTTTTT. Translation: CASKPKDATNEKLFF.

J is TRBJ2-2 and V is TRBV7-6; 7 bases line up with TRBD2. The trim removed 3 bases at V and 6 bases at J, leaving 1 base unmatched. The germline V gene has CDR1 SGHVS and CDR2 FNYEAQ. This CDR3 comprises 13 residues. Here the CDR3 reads CASSFREAGELFF. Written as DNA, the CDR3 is TGTGCCAGCAGCTTTCGGGAGGCCGGGGAGCTGTTTTTT.

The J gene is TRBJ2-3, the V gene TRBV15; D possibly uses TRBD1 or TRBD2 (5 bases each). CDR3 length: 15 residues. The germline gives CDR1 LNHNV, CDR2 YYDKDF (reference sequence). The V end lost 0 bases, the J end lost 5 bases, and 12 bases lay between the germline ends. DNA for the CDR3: TGTGCCACCAGCAGAGATAGGGACCGCGGAGATACGCAGTATTTT. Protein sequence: CATSRDRDRGDTQYF.

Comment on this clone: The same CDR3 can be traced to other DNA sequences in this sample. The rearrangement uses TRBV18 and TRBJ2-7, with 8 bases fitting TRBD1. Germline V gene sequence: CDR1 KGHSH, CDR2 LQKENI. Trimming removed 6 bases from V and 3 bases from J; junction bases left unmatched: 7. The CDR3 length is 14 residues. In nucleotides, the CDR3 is TGTGCCAGCTCTCCCGGGACAGGAGTCTACGAGCAGTACTTC. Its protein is CASSPGTGVYEQYF.

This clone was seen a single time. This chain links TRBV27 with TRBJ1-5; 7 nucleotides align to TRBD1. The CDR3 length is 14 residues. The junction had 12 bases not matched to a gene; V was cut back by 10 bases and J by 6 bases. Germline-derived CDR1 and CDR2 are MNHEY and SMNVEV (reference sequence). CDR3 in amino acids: CAIVPRGGRQPQHF. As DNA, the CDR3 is TGTGCCATCGTGCCCAGGGGGGGTCGTCAGCCCCAGCATTTT.

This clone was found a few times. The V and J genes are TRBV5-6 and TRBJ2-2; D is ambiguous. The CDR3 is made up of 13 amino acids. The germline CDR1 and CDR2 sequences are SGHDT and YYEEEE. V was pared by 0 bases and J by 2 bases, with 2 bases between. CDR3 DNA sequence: TGTGCCAGCAGCTTGGCCAACACCGGGGAGCTGTTTTTT. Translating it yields CASSLANTGELFF.

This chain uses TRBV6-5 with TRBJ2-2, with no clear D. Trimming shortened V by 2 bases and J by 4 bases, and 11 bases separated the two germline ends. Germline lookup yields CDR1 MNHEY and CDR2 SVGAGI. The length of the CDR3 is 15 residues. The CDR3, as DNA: TGTGCCAGCAGTTACAGAAGTGACCGCACCGGGGAGCTGTTTTTT. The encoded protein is CASSYRSDRTGELFF.

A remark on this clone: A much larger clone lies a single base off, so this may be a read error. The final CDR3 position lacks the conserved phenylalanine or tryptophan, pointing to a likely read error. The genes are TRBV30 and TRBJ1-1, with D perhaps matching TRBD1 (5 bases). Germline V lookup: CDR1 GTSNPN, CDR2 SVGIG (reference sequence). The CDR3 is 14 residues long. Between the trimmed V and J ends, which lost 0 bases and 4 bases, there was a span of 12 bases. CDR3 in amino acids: CAWSVGVSVTEAFL. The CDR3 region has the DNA TGTGCCTGGAGTGTGGGGGTGTCGGTCACTGAAGCTTTCCTT.